Below, 29 T cell receptor beta chains from the same sample are listed, as sequenced in a study of T-cell reconstitution after alpha-beta-depleted transplantation in children. The library targeted TCRbeta and was prepared with unique molecular identifiers. A single record per CDR3 protein comes from TCRdb applying MiXCR to the PCR reads. This sample yields about 600,000 distinct CDR3 sequences, of which 20% to 25% are seen a single time; 13% to 15% belongs to the top ten. Source: PBMCs, mostly from graft donor cells, taken 360 days after TCRalphabeta/CD19-depleted stem cell transplant. All receptors come from a boy less than two years old who had a stem cell transplant for acute myeloid leukemia, so the T cells may come from the graft donor.

The V call is TRBV29-1, the J call TRBJ1-2, with a weak D call TRBD1 (5 bases). Trimming removed 7 bases at V and 3 bases at J, with 18 bases between. This CDR3 is 14 amino acids long. Germline CDR1 is SQVTM and CDR2 is ANQGSEA. CDR3 coding DNA: TGCAGCGCAATCCACCCCTCAGGGTACTATGGCTACACCTTC. This translates into CSAIHPSGYYGYTF. The variable domain in full, with the rest retrieved from reference TRBV29-1 and TRBJ1-2, is SAVISQKPSRDICQRGTSLTIQCQVDSQVTMMFWYRQQPGQSLTLIATANQGSEATYESGFVIDKFPISRPNLTFSTLTVSNMSPEDSSIYLCSAIHPSGYYGYTFGSGTRLTVV.

The V call is TRBV12-3 or TRBV12-4, the J call TRBJ1-5; the D is unclear. Trimming stripped 3 bases from V and 7 bases from J, with 10 bases between. This CDR3 spans 13 amino acids. The CDR3 here is CASSFGVRQPQHF. The CDR3 nucleotides read TGTGCCAGCAGTTTTGGGGTACGGCAGCCCCAGCATTTT.

This clonotype was counted at least ten times. The rearrangement links TRBV5-1 to TRBJ2-2; perhaps D is TRBD1 or TRBD2 (5 bases each). CDR1 and CDR2 from the germline V gene are SGHRS and YFSETQ. This CDR3 is built from 16 residues. Trimming shortened V by 0 bases and J by 2 bases, and 11 bases separated the two germline ends. CDR3 sequence reads: CASSLDPGANTGELFF. The DNA of the CDR3 is TGCGCCAGCAGCTTGGACCCCGGGGCCAACACCGGGGAGCTGTTTTTT.

V gene TRBV20-1 combines with J gene TRBJ1-4; 9 bases align to TRBD1. There are 13 residues in the CDR3. Germline CDR1 reads DFQATT; CDR2 reads SNEGSKA (reference sequence). The ends lost 1 base at V and 7 bases at J; junction bases unmatched: 1. The CDR3 sequence: CSARVDRGEKLFF. CDR3 in DNA: TGCAGTGCTAGAGTGGACAGGGGTGAAAAACTGTTTTTT.

This chain uses TRBV5-5 with TRBJ2-3; 9 nucleotides agree with TRBD2. From germline, CDR1 is SGHKS and CDR2 YYEKEE (reference sequence). The CDR3 sequence is 17 residues long. V lost 2 bases, J lost 4 bases, and 11 bases stayed unmatched. CDR3 region: CASSLPSLAGFSDTQYF. The CDR3 DNA reads TGTGCCAGCAGCTTACCCTCCCTAGCGGGGTTCTCAGATACGCAGTATTTT.

The J gene is TRBJ1-5, the V gene TRBV20-1; D not certain. The CDR3 length is 15 residues. Germline CDR1 reads DFQATT; CDR2 reads SNEGSKA (reference sequence). Trimming removed 1 base from V and 1 base from J, with 11 bases in between. The CDR3 coding sequence is TGCAGTGCTAGAGCTTTGAAGGGAAGCAATCAGCCCCAGCATTTT. Translation gives CSARALKGSNQPQHF.

This clonotype was recorded at least ten times. The chain uses TRBV20-1 and TRBJ1-5, with D perhaps TRBD1 (5 bases). Germline V lookup: CDR1 DFQATT, CDR2 SNEGSKA (reference sequence). V lost 0 bases and J 9 bases, leaving 9 bases between the germline ends. This CDR3 has 12 amino acids. The CDR3 bases are TGCAGTGCTAGAGATAACGACAGGCCCCAGCATTTT. Its translation: CSARDNDRPQHF.

The V gene is TRBV4-3, the J gene TRBJ1-2; D perhaps matches TRBD1 (6 bases). Germline V gene data show CDR1 as LGHNA and CDR2 as YSLEER. Trimming took 0 bases from V and 4 from J, leaving 18 bases between them. This CDR3 contains 17 residues. CDR3 DNA: TGCGCCAGCAGCCAAGATGTCCGGGGGGCGGGAGTCTATGGCTACACCTTC. This encodes CASSQDVRGAGVYGYTF.

This clonotype was seen a few times. V and J are TRBV12-3 or TRBV12-4 and TRBJ2-5; D possibly corresponds to TRBD1 (5 bases). This CDR3 contains 12 residues. V lost 8 bases to trimming and J lost 3 bases, with 10 bases between them. CDR3 bases: TGTGCCAGCTCACAGGAAGAAGAGACCCAGTACTTC. Its translation is CASSQEEETQYF.

This clonotype occurred a few times. The V gene is TRBV29-1, the J gene TRBJ2-5; D is undetermined. CDR3 length equals 11 residues. V was trimmed by 1 base and J by 4 bases, leaving 4 bases between them. Per germline, CDR1 SQVTM and CDR2 ANQGSEA. CDR3: CSVEATETQYF. DNA for the CDR3: TGCAGCGTTGAAGCTACAGAGACCCAGTACTTC.

The chain is built from TRBV7-3 and TRBJ2-7; D perhaps matches TRBD2 (5 bases). Trimming stripped 5 bases from V and 4 bases from J, with 12 bases between. Germline assignment: CDR1 SGHTA and CDR2 FQGTGA. The CDR3 is 13 residues long. As DNA, the CDR3 is TGTGCCAGCAGCCCAGACCCGGGGTACGAGCAGTACTTC. Amino acids: CASSPDPGYEQYF.

V usage is TRBV7-2 and J usage is TRBJ1-4; perhaps TRBD1 as D (6 bases). Germline assignment: CDR1 SGHTA and CDR2 FQGNSA. V lost 2 bases, J lost 5 bases, and 12 bases lay in between. The CDR3 is made up of 15 amino acids. The DNA for the CDR3 is TGTGCCAGCAGCTTATTTGGAGGGGGGAATGAAAAACTGTTTTTT. Its translation is CASSLFGGGNEKLFF.

V and J are TRBV6-2 or TRBV6-3 and TRBJ2-7; D possibly matches TRBD1 or TRBD2 (5 bases each). The germline gives CDR1 MNHEY, CDR2 SVGEGT. V lost 6 bases and J lost 3, with 12 bases in between. The CDR3 extends over 13 amino acids. CDR3 region: CASSRDQIYEQYF. The CDR3 coding sequence is TGTGCCAGCAGCCGGGACCAAATCTACGAGCAGTACTTC.

This clonotype was seen ten or more times. The J gene is TRBJ1-1, the V gene TRBV6-1; 7 bases line up with TRBD1. The CDR3 loop spans 13 amino acids. Per the germline V gene, CDR1 is MNHNS and CDR2 is SASEGT. With 8 bases clipped from V and 6 bases from J, the junction kept 9 bases outside the gene matches. This CDR3 reads CASEQGTRAEAFF. The CDR3 coding sequence is TGTGCCAGCGAACAGGGGACAAGGGCTGAAGCTTTCTTT.

This clonotype was seen many times. V is TRBV11-2 and J is TRBJ2-3; 15 bases line up with TRBD2. This CDR3 has 18 amino acids. The V segment lost 5 bases and the J segment 4 bases; nucleotides outside the gene matches: 10. CDR1 and CDR2 from the germline V gene are SGHAT and FQNNGV. CDR3 bases: TGTGCCAGCAGCGCCCGGACTAGCGGGGGGGCGGAAGCAGATACGCAGTATTTT. Translation gives CASSARTSGGAEADTQYF.

This clonotype was observed many times. The CDR3: CASSHPNRVLGGELFF. DNA for the CDR3: TGCGCCAGCAGCCATCCTAACAGGGTCCTAGGCGGGGAGCTGTTTTTT. The chain couples TRBV4-1 to TRBJ2-2; a weak D match, TRBD1 (6 bases). This CDR3 is 16 amino acids long. In germline, CDR1 is MGHRA, CDR2 YSYEKL. V was shortened by 3 bases and J by 7 bases, with 18 bases between the two germline ends.

In this sample, this clonotype turned up many times. The chain employs TRBV12-3 or TRBV12-4 and TRBJ1-3, with D possibly matching TRBD1 (6 bases). V was shortened by 2 bases and J by 2 bases, with 13 bases between the two germline ends. The CDR3 has 16 residues. The DNA for the CDR3 is TGTGCCAGCAGTTTAATCGGGGGCCTCGCTGGAAACACCATATATTTT. The encoded protein is CASSLIGGLAGNTIYF.

This clonotype was seen a handful of times. V is TRBV20-1 and J is TRBJ2-7; no clear D. Germline V gives CDR1 DFQATT, CDR2 SNEGSKA (reference sequence). The CDR3 has 19 amino acids. Trimming stripped 3 bases from V and 2 bases from J, with 29 bases between. CDR3 amino acids: CSASPPPTELILYAYEQYV. The DNA for the CDR3 is TGCAGTGCTAGCCCCCCGCCGACCGAACTTATACTCTACGCCTACGAGCAGTACGTC.

This sequence joins TRBV12-3 or TRBV12-4 and TRBJ1-5; 8 positions agree with TRBD1. The CDR3 spans 14 residues. Germline trimming cut 5 bases from V and 9 bases from J; bases unmatched to any gene: 9. DNA of the CDR3: TGTGCCAGCAGTCAGGGACAGGAGCCTAGGCCCCAGCATTTT. Its translation is CASSQGQEPRPQHF.

This chain uses TRBV20-1 with TRBJ2-1, with TRBD2 identical over 8 bases. CDR1 is DFQATT, CDR2 SNEGSKA, per germline (reference sequence). This CDR3 region has 16 residues. The ends lost 3 bases at V and 4 bases at J; junction bases unmatched: 11. The DNA of the CDR3 is TGCAGTGCTAGCCGCCCGAGCGGGGGACTATACAATGAGCAGTTCTTC. It encodes CSASRPSGGLYNEQFF.

CDR3 nucleotide sequence: TGTGCCAGCAAACCTTCCGGTGGCTCCTACGAGCAGTACTTC. Amino acids: CASKPSGGSYEQYF. The chain is built from TRBV6-2 or TRBV6-3 and TRBJ2-7; no clear D gene. The CDR3 consists of 14 residues. Looked up from germline, CDR1 is MNHEY and CDR2 is SVGEGT. Deletions cut 7 bases from V and 0 bases from J, with 13 bases between.

This clonotype was seen repeatedly, ten times or more. CDR3 sequence reads: CASSDEMYGNQPQHF. For the CDR3, the DNA is TGTGCCAGCAGTGACGAGATGTATGGCAATCAGCCCCAGCATTTT. This sequence joins TRBV6-1 and TRBJ1-5; D not resolved. CDR3 length: 15 residues. From germline, CDR1 is MNHNS and CDR2 SASEGT. The germline V and J ends were trimmed by 3 bases and 2 bases, with 11 bases remaining between them.

The rearrangement uses TRBV6-5 and TRBJ1-6; TRBD1 agrees at 10 bases. CDR1 MNHEY and CDR2 SVGAGI come from the germline V gene. Germline trimming cut 0 bases from V and 11 bases from J; bases unmatched to any gene: 13. This CDR3 contains 18 residues. The CDR3 sequence is CASSYSATPGQGLTPLHF. The CDR3 DNA reads TGTGCCAGCAGTTACTCAGCCACGCCGGGACAGGGGCTTACACCCCTCCACTTT.

A few counts support this clonotype. The chain joins TRBV20-1 to TRBJ2-3; unclear D gene. The CDR3 runs to 13 residues. V was cut by 2 bases and J by 8 bases, with 14 bases left in between. The germline V gene has CDR1 DFQATT and CDR2 SNEGSKA (reference sequence). The CDR3 DNA reads TGCAGTGCTAGACCGGTGGGGTGGGGTACGCAGTATTTT. It codes for CSARPVGWGTQYF.

This clonotype turned up a few times. The rearrangement joins TRBV15 to TRBJ2-4, with TRBD1 identical over 9 bases. This CDR3 comprises 18 residues. The V gene end was trimmed by 8 bases and the J gene end by 0 bases; junction bases not matched to a gene: 14. Per the germline V gene, CDR1 is LNHNV and CDR2 is YYDKDF (reference sequence). The CDR3 coding sequence is TGTGCCACCGGAACGGGACAGGGTGGGCCCGAAGCCAAAAACATTCAGTACTTC. Translation: CATGTGQGGPEAKNIQYF.

This clonotype has ten or more counts. The chain joins TRBV6-2 or TRBV6-3 to TRBJ1-1; 9 nucleotides line up with TRBD1. The J segment lost 4 bases and the V segment lost 10 bases, leaving 1 base of the junction unmatched. Germline V CDR1 and CDR2: MNHEY, SVGEGT. The CDR3 spans 11 residues. The CDR3 protein is CATGQGTEAFF. In DNA form, the CDR3 reads TGTGCCACGGGACAGGGCACTGAAGCTTTCTTT.

Of note for this clonotype: This may arise from a read error, as a much more abundant clone is one base away. This chain joins TRBV11-2 and TRBJ1-1, with D hard to call. V gave up 0 bases and J gave up 3 bases, with 5 bases separating them. The CDR3 is made up of 13 amino acids. CDR1 is SGHAT and CDR2 is FQNNGV in the germline V gene. The CDR3 is CASSLDPYTEAFF. Written as DNA, the CDR3 is TGTGCCAGCAGCTTAGATCCGTACACTGAAGCTTTCTTT.

The chain uses TRBV20-1 and TRBJ2-2, with 12 bases lining up with TRBD2. The V and J ends lost 3 bases and 5 bases, in that order; junction bases with no gene match: 4. The CDR3 totals 15 residues. CDR1 and CDR2 (germline): DFQATT, SNEGSKA (reference sequence). CDR3 in DNA: TGCAGTGCTAGTCCTAGCGGGGGGGCGACCGGGGAGCTGTTTTTT. It translates to CSASPSGGATGELFF.

This clonotype occurred a few times. The chain joins TRBV20-1 to TRBJ2-7; no reliable D call. Trimming removed 5 bases from V and 3 bases from J, with 14 bases in between. The germline V gene has CDR1 DFQATT and CDR2 SNEGSKA (reference sequence). The CDR3 runs to 13 residues. The DNA for the CDR3 is TGCAGTGCTCAGAATTACGGGTACTACGAGCAGTACGTC. It translates to CSAQNYGYYEQYV.